This is a list of T cell receptor beta chains from one sample in a study of regulatory T cells in long-lasting Graves disease. TCRdb re-analysed the multiplex PCR reads in MiXCR, keeping a single row per CDR3 protein. The sample has over 450,000 distinct CDR3 sequences; about 12% are singletons. Separately, the same data were catalogued under a study of T cells in Graves' hyperthyroidism and ophthalmopathy.

The source material was peripheral blood mononuclear cells (PBMCs), sampled at new diagnosis, from a patient treated with antithyroid drugs. All receptors derive from a woman younger than 45 with Graves disease. CDR3s include the opening cysteine and the closing phenylalanine or tryptophan. A D gene is named only where the DNA matches it firmly. Some rows mark clone size as missing; the rest say once, few, many or name a class of expanded clone.

D gene: TRBD2
V gene: TRBV29-1
J gene: TRBJ2-1
clone size: many
CDR3 DNA: TGCAGCGCCGCCGGGACTACCTTGGTGAATGAGCAGTTCTTC
CDR3 protein: CSAAGTTLVNEQFF

D gene: TRBD2
V gene: TRBV6-5
J gene: TRBJ2-4
clone size: .
CDR3 DNA: TGTGCCAGCAGTTACTCGTCTGCCCCGACTAGCGGGAGTCGTTCGGCCAAAAACATTCAGTACTTC
CDR3 protein: CASSYSSAPTSGSRSAKNIQYF

D gene: TRBD2
V gene: TRBV20-1
J gene: TRBJ2-7
clone size: many
CDR3 DNA: TGCAGTGCTAGTGGTAGCGGGAGCTCCTACGAGCAGTACTTC
CDR3 protein: CSASGSGSSYEQYF

D gene: .
V gene: TRBV19
J gene: TRBJ1-2
clone size: many
CDR3 DNA: TGTGCCAGTGGACGTATGACAGTGGGCCCATTTTATGGCTACACCTTC
CDR3 protein: CASGRMTVGPFYGYTF

D gene: .
V gene: TRBV6-1
J gene: TRBJ2-7
clone size: many
CDR3 DNA: TGTGCCAGCTCCTCCCAAGTTCCTACCTACGAGCAGTACTTC
CDR3 protein: CASSSQVPTYEQYF

D gene: .
V gene: TRBV19
J gene: TRBJ2-3
clone size: .
CDR3 DNA: TGTGCCACCAAGGCCCTGGCGGAAAGAACAAATACGCAGTATTTT
CDR3 protein: CATKALAERTNTQYF

D gene: TRBD2
V gene: TRBV3-1
J gene: TRBJ2-4
clone size: few
CDR3 DNA: TGTGCCAGCAGCCAAGGGGGGGGCGGGAGGCCTAAAAACATTCAGTACTTC
CDR3 protein: CASSQGGGGRPKNIQYF

D gene: TRBD1
V gene: TRBV7-2
J gene: TRBJ1-1
clone size: .
CDR3 DNA: TGTGCCAGCAGCCTAAGGGACAGGGGGGACACTGAAGCTTTCTTT
CDR3 protein: CASSLRDRGDTEAFF

D gene: TRBD2
V gene: TRBV20-1
J gene: TRBJ2-1
clone size: many
CDR3 DNA: TGCAGTGCTAGAGAGGCGGGAGGGGGGTATGAGCAGTTCTTC
CDR3 protein: CSAREAGGGYEQFF

D gene: .
V gene: TRBV18
J gene: TRBJ2-5
clone size: many
CDR3 DNA: TGTGCCAGCTCACCACCGAACGGGCAAGAGACCCAGTACTTC
CDR3 protein: CASSPPNGQETQYF

D gene: .
V gene: TRBV29-1
J gene: TRBJ1-1
clone size: many
CDR3 DNA: TGCAGCGTTGATTTACAGGAGAACACTGAAGCTTTCTTT
CDR3 protein: CSVDLQENTEAFF

D gene: .
V gene: TRBV30
J gene: TRBJ2-7
clone size: many
CDR3 DNA: TGTGCCTGGAACATGAAGGGGCCCTACGAGCAGTACTTC
CDR3 protein: CAWNMKGPYEQYF

D gene: TRBD1
V gene: TRBV28
J gene: TRBJ1-2
clone size: many
CDR3 DNA: TGTGCCAGCAGTTTAGTGGCAGGGGGCGATGGCTACACCTTC
CDR3 protein: CASSLVAGGDGYTF

D gene: TRBD2
V gene: TRBV9
J gene: TRBJ2-3
clone size: few
CDR3 DNA: TGTGCCAGCAGCGCCTTTAGCGGGATATCAGATACGCAGTATTTT
CDR3 protein: CASSAFSGISDTQYF

D gene: TRBD2
V gene: TRBV7-2
J gene: TRBJ2-3
clone size: many
CDR3 DNA: TGTGCCAGCATCCCCTCGGGAGGCCCAGATACGCAGTATTTT
CDR3 protein: CASIPSGGPDTQYF

D gene: TRBD1
V gene: TRBV13
J gene: TRBJ2-2
clone size: many
CDR3 DNA: TGTGCCAGCAGCCAACACAGGGGAAACACCGGGGAGCTGTTTTTT
CDR3 protein: CASSQHRGNTGELFF

D gene: .
V gene: TRBV7-9
J gene: TRBJ2-3
clone size: .
CDR3 DNA: TGTGCCAGCAGCCCTCCAAATCGCGGCGACCTGACAGATACGCAGTATTTT
CDR3 protein: CASSPPNRGDLTDTQYF

D gene: TRBD1
V gene: TRBV20-1
J gene: TRBJ1-1
clone size: many
CDR3 DNA: TGCAGTGCTACGGCACAGGGGGCGGTTGAAGCTTTCTTT
CDR3 protein: CSATAQGAVEAFF

D gene: TRBD1
V gene: TRBV2
J gene: TRBJ1-5
clone size: many
CDR3 DNA: TGTGCCAGCAGGATGGACAGGGGAGGTGAGCCCCAGCATTTT
CDR3 protein: CASRMDRGGEPQHF

D gene: .
V gene: TRBV5-1
J gene: TRBJ1-4
clone size: .
CDR3 DNA: TGCGCCAGCAGCTTGGAGGACCCTAAGTGGGAAAAACTGTTTTTT
CDR3 protein: CASSLEDPKWEKLFF

D gene: .
V gene: TRBV7-2
J gene: TRBJ2-7
clone size: many
CDR3 DNA: TGTGCCAGCAGCTTAGTCGGGCTGGGGCAAGACAACGAGCAGTACTTC
CDR3 protein: CASSLVGLGQDNEQYF

D gene: TRBD1
V gene: TRBV18
J gene: TRBJ1-1
clone size: .
CDR3 DNA: TGTGCCAGCTCACGTGGGACAGGGGGACAGAACACTGAAGCTTTCTTT
CDR3 protein: CASSRGTGGQNTEAFF

D gene: .
V gene: TRBV11-3
J gene: TRBJ1-1
clone size: many
CDR3 DNA: TGTGCCAGCAGCTTAAGTCCAGGGCTGTTTGACACTGAAGCTTTCTTT
CDR3 protein: CASSLSPGLFDTEAFF

D gene: TRBD1
V gene: TRBV29-1
J gene: TRBJ2-4
clone size: .
CDR3 DNA: TGCAGCGTTAAGGACAGGGGAACCAAAAACATTCAGTACTTC
CDR3 protein: CSVKDRGTKNIQYF

D gene: .
V gene: TRBV29-1
J gene: TRBJ1-2
clone size: many
CDR3 DNA: TGCAGCGTTGACTACGGGCCTTATGGCTACACCTTC
CDR3 protein: CSVDYGPYGYTF

D gene: .
V gene: TRBV28
J gene: TRBJ1-5
clone size: many
CDR3 DNA: TGTGCCAGCAGCTCCGGACGGAGCAATCAGCCCCAGCATTTT
CDR3 protein: CASSSGRSNQPQHF

D gene: TRBD2
V gene: TRBV20-1
J gene: TRBJ2-7
clone size: .
CDR3 DNA: TGCAGTGCTAGAGATCTTCGGGGGGGCTCCTACGAGCAGTACTTC
CDR3 protein: CSARDLRGGSYEQYF

D gene: .
V gene: TRBV14
J gene: TRBJ1-3
clone size: .
CDR3 DNA: TGTGCCAGCAGCCAAGACCCAGGGGCGAGGCGCTCTGGAAACACCATATATTTT
CDR3 protein: CASSQDPGARRSGNTIYF

D gene: .
V gene: TRBV11-2
J gene: TRBJ2-7
clone size: many
CDR3 DNA: TGTGCCAGCAGCCTGCCCCGGAAGGAGCAGTACTTC
CDR3 protein: CASSLPRKEQYF

D gene: .
V gene: TRBV27
J gene: TRBJ2-1
clone size: few
CDR3 DNA: TGTGCCAGCAGTTTACGCGGGACCCCTTACAATGAGCAGTTCTTC
CDR3 protein: CASSLRGTPYNEQFF

D gene: .
V gene: TRBV3-1
J gene: TRBJ1-4
clone size: many
CDR3 DNA: TGTGCCAGCAGCCAAAGCCGGATCGGTGAAAAACTGTTTTTT
CDR3 protein: CASSQSRIGEKLFF

D gene: TRBD2
V gene: TRBV9
J gene: TRBJ2-1
clone size: many
CDR3 DNA: TGTGCCAGCAGCGCAGGACTAGCGGGGATCTACAATGAGCAGTTCTTC
CDR3 protein: CASSAGLAGIYNEQFF

D gene: TRBD2
V gene: TRBV5-1
J gene: TRBJ2-7
clone size: many
CDR3 DNA: TGCGCCAGCTCCAGAGCGGGAGAAGGCTACGAGCAGTACTTC
CDR3 protein: CASSRAGEGYEQYF

D gene: .
V gene: TRBV2
J gene: TRBJ2-1
clone size: few
CDR3 DNA: TGTGCCAGCACACGGGAGACCTACAATGAGCAGTTCTTC
CDR3 protein: CASTRETYNEQFF

D gene: .
V gene: TRBV30
J gene: TRBJ2-1
clone size: few
CDR3 DNA: TGTGCCTGGAGTGATTGGCAGGGGGGATACAATGAGCAGTTCTTC
CDR3 protein: CAWSDWQGGYNEQFF

D gene: .
V gene: TRBV4-1
J gene: TRBJ1-6
clone size: .
CDR3 DNA: TGCGCCAGCAGCCAATCCCCCCAGGGAGGGAATTCACCCCTCCACTTT
CDR3 protein: CASSQSPQGGNSPLHF

D gene: .
V gene: TRBV20-1
J gene: TRBJ2-4
clone size: .
CDR3 DNA: TGCAGTGCCAACGGGGACGGGGAAAACATTCAGTACTTC
CDR3 protein: CSANGDGENIQYF

D gene: .
V gene: TRBV28
J gene: TRBJ2-7
clone size: .
CDR3 DNA: TGTGCCTCCTCTAGGCTAGCCCGTTCTGAGCAGTACTTC
CDR3 protein: CASSRLARSEQYF

D gene: .
V gene: TRBV27
J gene: TRBJ1-2
clone size: few
CDR3 DNA: TGTGCCAGCAGTCCCCGTCCCGGGGGACGCTACACCTTC
CDR3 protein: CASSPRPGGRYTF

D gene: .
V gene: TRBV12-3/TRBV12-4
J gene: TRBJ2-2
clone size: .
CDR3 DNA: TGTGCCAGCAGTTTCGAGTCAGGAGCCACCGGGGAGCTGTTTTTT
CDR3 protein: CASSFESGATGELFF

D gene: .
V gene: TRBV24-1
J gene: TRBJ2-2
clone size: many
CDR3 DNA: TGTGCCACCAGTGATTTGAGGTTTGACGGGTGGAACACCGGGGAGCTGTTTTTT
CDR3 protein: CATSDLRFDGWNTGELFF

D gene: .
V gene: TRBV2
J gene: TRBJ1-2
clone size: many
CDR3 DNA: TGTGCCAGCACCGAGGAGGTTAACTATGGCTACACCTTC
CDR3 protein: CASTEEVNYGYTF

D gene: .
V gene: TRBV30
J gene: TRBJ1-5
clone size: few
CDR3 DNA: TGTGCCTGGAGCCCCTCCTATGCCCAAGGCAATCAGCCCCAGCATTTT
CDR3 protein: CAWSPSYAQGNQPQHF

D gene: .
V gene: TRBV18
J gene: TRBJ2-3
clone size: many
CDR3 DNA: TGTGCCAGCTCACCGTCCCTTTCAGATACGCAGTATTTT
CDR3 protein: CASSPSLSDTQYF

D gene: TRBD2
V gene: TRBV15
J gene: TRBJ2-2
clone size: many
CDR3 DNA: TGTGCCACTACCACCCTCGGAACTAGCGGGTACAACGGGGAGCTGTTTTTT
CDR3 protein: CATTTLGTSGYNGELFF

D gene: .
V gene: TRBV6-1
J gene: TRBJ2-7
clone size: many
CDR3 DNA: TGTGCCAGCAGTGAAGCTGAGGTCGAGCAGTACTTC
CDR3 protein: CASSEAEVEQYF

D gene: TRBD2
V gene: TRBV5-6
J gene: TRBJ2-1
clone size: many
CDR3 DNA: TGTGCCAGCAGCTTGCGGCTAGCGGGGTTCAATGAGCAGTTCTTC
CDR3 protein: CASSLRLAGFNEQFF

D gene: .
V gene: TRBV27
J gene: TRBJ2-2
clone size: few
CDR3 DNA: TGTGCCAGCAGTCCCCACCCCGCGAACACCGGGGAGCTGTTTTTT
CDR3 protein: CASSPHPANTGELFF

D gene: .
V gene: TRBV11-2
J gene: TRBJ1-1
clone size: many
CDR3 DNA: TGTGCCAGCAGCTTAAGAGCGGCAGGGAGGGACGGCACTGAAGCTTTCTTT
CDR3 protein: CASSLRAAGRDGTEAFF

D gene: TRBD1
V gene: TRBV2
J gene: TRBJ2-5
clone size: many
CDR3 DNA: TGTGCCAGCAGTTACCCCTCCGGGACAGGGGGCCTAGAGACCCAGTACTTC
CDR3 protein: CASSYPSGTGGLETQYF

D gene: .
V gene: TRBV10-1
J gene: TRBJ2-7
clone size: .
CDR3 DNA: TGCGCCAGCAGTGACCAGGGTCGATCCTACGAGCAGTACTTC
CDR3 protein: CASSDQGRSYEQYF

D gene: .
V gene: TRBV6-1
J gene: TRBJ1-4
clone size: .
CDR3 DNA: TGTGCCAGCAGTCTAACAGGGACCGCAACTAATGAAAAACTGTTTTTT
CDR3 protein: CASSLTGTATNEKLFF

D gene: TRBD1
V gene: TRBV12-3/TRBV12-4
J gene: TRBJ1-1
clone size: few
CDR3 DNA: TGTGCCAGCAGTCCAGGGACAGGGGCCGCTTTCTTT
CDR3 protein: CASSPGTGAAFF

D gene: .
V gene: TRBV11-3
J gene: TRBJ2-1
clone size: many
CDR3 DNA: TGTGCCAGCAGCCCCACCGGGTCCTTCAATGAGCAGTTCTTC
CDR3 protein: CASSPTGSFNEQFF

D gene: .
V gene: TRBV4-3
J gene: TRBJ2-1
clone size: .
CDR3 DNA: TGCGCCAGCAGCCAAGATTTGAAGTGGGACGGCTACAATGAGCAGTTCTTC
CDR3 protein: CASSQDLKWDGYNEQFF

D gene: .
V gene: TRBV12-3/TRBV12-4
J gene: TRBJ2-7
clone size: many
CDR3 DNA: TGTGCCAGCAGTTTATCCCCTCTATACGAGCAGTACTTC
CDR3 protein: CASSLSPLYEQYF

D gene: TRBD2
V gene: TRBV11-2
J gene: TRBJ2-2
clone size: many
CDR3 DNA: TGTGCCAGCAGCATAAGAGGACTAGCGGGAGGGGACGGCGGGGAGCTGTTTTTT
CDR3 protein: CASSIRGLAGGDGGELFF

D gene: .
V gene: TRBV13
J gene: TRBJ2-1
clone size: many
CDR3 DNA: TGTGCCAGCAGCTTTCTAGGATACAGTGAGCAGTTCTTC
CDR3 protein: CASSFLGYSEQFF

D gene: .
V gene: TRBV20-1
J gene: TRBJ2-4
clone size: few
CDR3 DNA: TGCAGTGCACTTAACAGGGAGCTAGCCAAAAACATTCAGTACTTC
CDR3 protein: CSALNRELAKNIQYF